The 27 T cell receptor beta chains listed next were all sequenced from one sample in a study of T cells after posttransplantation cyclophosphamide. The protocol was immunoSEQ multiplex PCR, while the TCRdb copy is restricted to in-frame clones and leaves out a portion. The sample was found to contain 40,000 to 45,000 clones, and every one recurs. Sequencing was carried out using PBMCs. The receptors originated from a man in his forties in good health, CMV-negative, and a related stem cell transplant donor.

This clone was seen ten or more times. The chain uses TRBV14 and TRBJ2-2, with D possibly being TRBD1 (6 bases). This CDR3 is 14 amino acids long. V was trimmed by 2 bases and J by 5 bases, leaving 9 bases between them. CDR1 is SGHDN, CDR2 FVKESK, per germline. The CDR3 region has the DNA TGTGCCAGCAGCCAAAACAGGGTGACCGGGGAGCTGTTTTTT. As protein: CASSQNRVTGELFF.

This clone came up many times. The chain recombines TRBV5-1 with TRBJ2-1, with TRBD2 matching over 12 bases. Germline V gene lookup returns CDR1 SGHRS and CDR2 YFSETQ. With 1 base clipped from V and 4 bases from J, the junction kept 3 bases outside the gene matches. The CDR3 consists of 16 residues. The CDR3 spells CASSLPTSGSYNEQFF. The CDR3 DNA reads as TGCGCCAGCAGCTTGCCGACTAGCGGGAGTTACAATGAGCAGTTCTTC.

This clone was detected ten times or more. The genes are TRBV2 and TRBJ1-1; 8 bases are a match to TRBD1. The germline V gene has CDR1 SNHLY and CDR2 FYNNEI. The CDR3 spans 15 residues. V shed 3 bases and J 0 bases; nucleotides not matched to a gene: 3. The CDR3 sequence: CASSEPGGMNTEAFF. The CDR3 DNA is TGTGCCAGCAGTGAGCCAGGGGGCATGAACACTGAAGCTTTCTTT.

This clone was recorded many times. The chain joins TRBV15 to TRBJ1-3, with D tentatively TRBD1 (6 bases). This CDR3 has 16 residues. Germline CDR1 is LNHNV and CDR2 is YYDKDF (reference sequence). Trimming cost V 8 bases and J 0 bases, with 17 bases left between them. The CDR3 DNA follows: TGTGCCACCTCGGACAGTACAGGTAGCTCTGGAAACACCATATATTTT. It translates to CATSDSTGSSGNTIYF.

This clone is medium-sized (0.01 to 0.1%). This chain uses TRBV10-3 with TRBJ1-1; 7 nucleotides line up with TRBD1. Trimming removed 1 base from V and 2 bases from J; junction bases left unmatched: 4. This CDR3 region has 15 residues. Germline values: CDR1 ENHRY, CDR2 SYGVKD. The CDR3 loop reads CAISELLGGNTEAFF. CDR3 DNA sequence: TGTGCCATCAGTGAGTTGCTAGGGGGCAACACTGAAGCTTTCTTT.

The chain carries TRBV7-2 and TRBJ2-3; D remains ambiguous. V was clipped by 3 bases and J by 2 bases, with 6 bases between them. This CDR3 comprises 13 residues. Germline CDR1 SGHTA, CDR2 FQGNSA. Here the CDR3 DNA reads TGTGCCAGCAGCTTGTCCTACACAGATACGCAGTATTTT. It encodes CASSLSYTDTQYF. The full variable domain, rest sourced from reference TRBV7-2 and TRBJ2-3, is GAGVSQSPSNKVTEKGKDVELRCDPISGHTALYWYRQSLGQGLEFLIYFQGNSAPDKSGLPSDRFSAERTGGSVSTLTIQRTQQEDSAVYLCASSLSYTDTQYFGPGTRLTVL.

This clone has ten or more counts. This chain links TRBV19 with TRBJ1-5, with TRBD1 matching over 10 bases. The ends lost 6 bases at V and 6 bases at J; junction bases unmatched: 11. The CDR3 extends over 16 amino acids. CDR1 is LNHDA and CDR2 is SQIVND in the germline V gene (reference sequence). The DNA of the CDR3 is TGTGCCAGTAGGCCCGGGACAGGGGCCCAGGGTCAGCCCCAGCATTTT. Translating gives CASRPGTGAQGQPQHF.

The CDR3 sequence: CAISEGLAGGSNTGELFF. The CDR3, as DNA: TGTGCCATCAGTGAGGGACTAGCGGGGGGATCGAACACCGGGGAGCTGTTTTTT. This chain uses TRBV10-3 with TRBJ2-2, with 14 bases identical to TRBD2. Germline V gene data show CDR1 as ENHRY and CDR2 as SYGVKD. The junction had 2 bases not matched to a gene; V was cut back by 2 bases and J by 0 bases. CDR3 size: 18 residues.

This clone was seen many times. V and J are TRBV6-5 and TRBJ1-1; D possibly corresponds to TRBD1 (6 bases). The V gene's germline CDR1 is MNHEY and CDR2 SVGAGI. Deletions cut 4 bases from V and 9 bases from J, with 18 bases between. This CDR3 is built from 14 residues. CDR3: CASSSADRNPKAFF. CDR3 sequence (DNA): TGTGCCAGCAGTTCCGCTGACAGGAATCCAAAAGCTTTCTTT.

The CDR3 DNA is TGTGCCAGCAGCCTAAACCACAACACCGGGGAGCTGTTTTTT. Protein product: CASSLNHNTGELFF. J is TRBJ2-2 and V is TRBV7-9; the D is unclear. V lost 5 bases to trimming and J lost 2 bases, with 9 bases between them. CDR3 length: 14 residues. Germline V gene sequence: CDR1 SEHNR, CDR2 FQNEAQ (reference sequence). The whole variable domain, filled in from reference TRBV7-9 and TRBJ2-2, reads DTGVSQNPRHKITKRGQNVTFRCDPISEHNRLYWYRQTLGQGPEFLTYFQNEAQLEKSRLLSDRFSAERPKGSFSTLEIQRTEQGDSAMYLCASSLNHNTGELFFGEGSRLTVL.

V usage is TRBV29-1 and J usage is TRBJ1-1; no reliable D call. There are 13 residues in the CDR3. V gave up 4 bases and J gave up 0 bases, with 9 bases separating them. CDR1 and CDR2 from the germline V gene are SQVTM and ANQGSEA. The CDR3 is CSVGPVMNTEAFF. In DNA, the CDR3 is TGCAGCGTTGGTCCGGTCATGAACACTGAAGCTTTCTTT.

Many counts were recorded for this clone. This chain links TRBV7-2 with TRBJ1-1, with D unclear. Germline CDR1 and CDR2: SGHTA and FQGNSA. V was shortened by 1 base and J by 1 base, with 7 bases between the two germline ends. The CDR3 sequence is 14 residues long. CDR3: CASSLVTPNTEAFF. Here the CDR3 DNA reads TGTGCCAGCAGCTTAGTTACACCGAACACTGAAGCTTTCTTT.

This clone occurred many times. The chain carries TRBV19 and TRBJ2-6; 10 bases agree with TRBD2. V lost 7 bases to trimming and J lost 2 bases; unmatched junction nucleotides: 5. CDR1 is LNHDA and CDR2 is SQIVND in the germline V gene (reference sequence). The CDR3 totals 16 residues. CDR3 protein: CASMETSGTGANVLTF. The CDR3 DNA is TGTGCCAGTATGGAAACTAGCGGGACTGGGGCCAACGTCCTGACTTTC.

The table lists this clone with many counts. The chain employs TRBV5-4 and TRBJ2-1; TRBD1 matches at 7 bases. CDR3 length equals 14 residues. Germline V gene lookup returns CDR1 SGHNT and CDR2 YYREEE (reference sequence). The ends lost 3 bases at V and 7 bases at J; junction bases unmatched: 7. The CDR3 is CASSWDRDLNEQFF. DNA of the CDR3: TGTGCCAGCAGCTGGGACAGAGATTTAAATGAGCAGTTCTTC.

This clone was counted ten times or more. V gene TRBV10-3 combines with J gene TRBJ1-6; 8 nucleotides line up with TRBD1. In germline, CDR1 is ENHRY, CDR2 SYGVKD. J lost 7 bases, V lost 6 bases, and 2 bases had no gene match. The CDR3 has 13 amino acids. For the CDR3, the DNA is TGTGCCATCAGGGGACAGGCAAATTCACCCCTCCACTTT. Translating gives CAIRGQANSPLHF.

Ten or more counts support this clone. The chain combines TRBV14 with TRBJ1-1; 9 nucleotides match TRBD1. The CDR3 length is 13 residues. After removal of 4 bases from V and 5 bases from J, the junction contained 2 bases not matched to a gene. The germline gives CDR1 SGHDN, CDR2 FVKESK. The CDR3, as DNA: TGTGCCAGCAGCCGAGACAGGGGGACTGAAGCTTTCTTT. This encodes CASSRDRGTEAFF.

The DNA for the CDR3 is TGCGCCAGCAGCCAATCTAGCCCGGGACTAGCGGGATGGGGAAGTAGAGAGACCCAGTACTTC. It translates to CASSQSSPGLAGWGSRETQYF. The V and J genes are TRBV4-1 and TRBJ2-5; TRBD2 aligns across 13 bases. This CDR3 contains 21 residues. CDR1 and CDR2 (germline): MGHRA, YSYEKL. V lost 2 bases to trimming and J lost 4 bases; unmatched junction nucleotides: 19.

This clone occurred many times. The J gene is TRBJ2-1, the V gene TRBV7-9, with 15 bases matching TRBD2. V shed 1 base, J shed 6 bases, and the junction held 1 base outside the gene matches. Germline CDR1 reads SEHNR; CDR2 reads FQNEAQ (reference sequence). CDR3 length equals 16 residues. The CDR3 here is CASSLGTSGRANEQFF. In nucleotides, the CDR3 is TGTGCCAGCAGCTTAGGGACTAGCGGGAGGGCCAATGAGCAGTTCTTC.

This clone has a count of ten or more. This chain links TRBV7-9 with TRBJ2-1, with 11 bases identical to TRBD2. Germline V lookup: CDR1 SEHNR, CDR2 FQNEAQ (reference sequence). CDR3 size: 19 residues. J lost 4 bases, V lost 4 bases, and 15 bases had no gene match. This CDR3 is CASSSSETSGVSVYNEQFF. The CDR3 coding sequence is TGTGCCAGCAGCTCCTCGGAGACTAGCGGGGTATCAGTTTACAATGAGCAGTTCTTC.

This clone was seen at least ten times. The chain combines TRBV5-1 with TRBJ2-3; 7 bases match TRBD2. Trimming took 2 bases from V and 3 from J; bases not matched to a gene: 6. This CDR3 contains 15 residues. CDR1 and CDR2 (germline): SGHRS, YFSETQ. In DNA form, the CDR3 reads TGCGCCAGCAGCTTTAATCTAGCGGTTACAGATACGCAGTATTTT. It specifies CASSFNLAVTDTQYF.

This sequence joins TRBV9 and TRBJ1-1; D perhaps matches TRBD1 (6 bases). V dropped 3 bases and J dropped 0 bases, with 9 bases sitting between them. This CDR3 spans 14 amino acids. CDR1 and CDR2 (germline): SGDLS, YYNGEE. Here the CDR3 reads CASSATGMNTEAFF. Here the CDR3 DNA reads TGTGCCAGCAGCGCAACAGGGATGAACACTGAAGCTTTCTTT.

This clone has a count of ten or more. The rearrangement links TRBV6-6 to TRBJ2-5; D may be TRBD1 (6 bases). From germline, CDR1 is MNHNY and CDR2 SVGAGI (reference sequence). This CDR3 region has 14 residues. Deletions cut 4 bases from V and 2 bases from J, with 11 bases between. CDR3 bases: TGTGCCAGCAGTTCCTCGACAGGACAAGAGACCCAGTACTTC. The encoded protein is CASSSSTGQETQYF.

This clone was counted between two and nine times. The chain combines TRBV29-1 with TRBJ1-1, with 7 bases that match TRBD1. Germline values: CDR1 SQVTM, CDR2 ANQGSEA. This CDR3 has 13 amino acids. CDR3 protein: CSSRDRGGTEAFF. CDR3 nucleotide sequence: TGCTCCTCAAGGGACAGAGGAGGGACTGAAGCTTTCTTT. The whole variable domain, remainder taken from reference TRBV29-1 and TRBJ1-1, is SAVISQKPSRDICQRGTSLTIQCQVDSQVTMMFWYRQQPGQSLTLIATANQGSEATYESGFVIDKFPISRPNLTFSTLTVSNMSPEDSSIYLCSSRDRGGTEAFFGQGTRLTVV.

This clone was detected many times. The V gene is TRBV7-9, the J gene TRBJ2-7, with 7 bases aligning to TRBD1. The CDR3 sequence is 15 residues long. The germline gives CDR1 SEHNR, CDR2 FQNEAQ (reference sequence). After removal of 7 bases from V and 3 bases from J, the junction contained 12 bases not matched to a gene. CDR3 sequence reads: CASIRTGFGHYEQYF. The CDR3 nucleotides read TGTGCCAGCATCAGGACAGGTTTTGGTCACTACGAGCAGTACTTC.

This clone was picked up many times. V usage is TRBV13 and J usage is TRBJ2-1, with D possibly matching TRBD1 (6 bases). The length of the CDR3 is 15 residues. The V end was cut by 5 bases, the J end by 6 bases, with 17 bases between. The germline gives CDR1 PRHDT, CDR2 FYEKMQ (reference sequence). Here the CDR3 DNA reads TGTGCCAGCAGCCATAGACAGGTGGGTTCCAATGAGCAGTTCTTC. As protein: CASSHRQVGSNEQFF.

This clone showed up many times. The genes are TRBV2 and TRBJ1-1, with D perhaps matching TRBD1 (6 bases). The CDR3 length is 13 residues. Germline-derived CDR1 and CDR2 are SNHLY and FYNNEI. Trimming took 7 bases from V and 5 from J, leaving 14 bases between them. This CDR3 is CASTPDRGTEAFF. The DNA of the CDR3 is TGTGCCAGCACCCCGGACAGAGGGACTGAAGCTTTCTTT.

This clone was detected a few times. The chain uses TRBV27 and TRBJ2-5, with a possible D match to TRBD1 (7 bases). The tail of the sequence fits TRBJ2-7 better, so the J call may be wrong. Germline V gene sequence: CDR1 MNHEY, CDR2 SMNVEV (reference sequence). The CDR3 contains 14 residues. DNA of the CDR3: TGTGCCAGCAGTTTTCAGGGGGGTACCTACGAGCAGTACTTC. Translating gives CASSFQGGTYEQYF.